This T cell receptor beta chain originates from a study of CD4 T cells in relation to SARS-CoV-2 and coronaviruses. Overall study context: The negative reference was HIV-1 Nef peptide pool or peptide-free culture.

General study findings and limits: Approximately 65% of donors had memory CD4+ clonotypes crossrecognizing SARS-CoV-2 and common cold coronavirus spike.

The unexposed donors gave CD4+ T cells in about 2011-2018, prior to COVID-19. Isolation of CD4+ T cells took place after 10 days in culture. Cultures received half-medium IL-2 refreshes on days 3 and 7. Per the germline V gene, CDR1 is MNHNS and CDR2 is SASEGT. The V end lost 5 bases, the J end lost 7 bases, and 12 bases lay between the germline ends. This CDR3 has 13 residues. A remark on this clone: Its specificity is not known.

TCRdb's copy holds only in-frame clones and misses some; the assay was immunoSEQ multiplex PCR. The table includes 20,000 to 25,000 clones, about 80% detected once. The sequence was obtained from a human donor in good health. The chain combines TRBV6-1 with TRBJ2-1, with D tentatively TRBD2 (6 bases). The source material was CD4+ T cells from PBMCs, cultured in vitro. CDR3 nucleotides: TGTGCCAGCAGTCTTAGACTAGATAATGAGCAGTTCTTC. Protein sequence: CASSLRLDNEQFF.